The 32 T cell receptor beta chains below come from one sample, sequenced in a study of T cell responses to AZD1222 COVID-19 vaccine. Profiling relied on immunoSEQ multiplex PCR, and the TCRdb table lists in-frame clones only, not all of them. The data hold roughly 35,000 clones, with about 80% observed a single time. Sample: peripheral blood, taken 28 days after the second AZD1222 dose. The receptors originated from an adult who received the AZD1222 COVID-19 vaccine.

The V and J genes are TRBV18 and TRBJ2-2; no definite D call. This CDR3 spans 12 amino acids. Germline loops: CDR1 KGHSH, CDR2 LQKENI. The V gene lost 6 bases and the J gene lost 7 bases, with 9 bases spanning the gap. The CDR3 loop is CASSRDDGELFF. In DNA, the CDR3 is TGTGCCAGCTCTCGCGACGACGGGGAGCTGTTTTTT.

This clone occurred once. This chain uses TRBV7-2 with TRBJ1-1; D unclear. From germline, CDR1 is SGHTA and CDR2 FQGNSA. V lost 5 bases, J lost 2 bases, and 6 bases lay in between. The CDR3 totals 12 residues. The CDR3 bases are TGTGCCAGCAGCCCAAGAAACACTGAAGCTTTCTTT. Translated: CASSPRNTEAFF.

A word on this clone: Other DNA sequences within the sample encode an identical CDR3. V is TRBV6-5 and J is TRBJ1-2; 7 positions match TRBD1. V dropped 6 bases and J dropped 7; count of bases not matched to a gene: 5. CDR3 length: 12 residues. Germline assignment: CDR1 MNHEY and CDR2 SVGAGI. CDR3 nucleotides: TGTGCCAGCAGACAGGGGAGAGGTGGCTACACCTTC. Protein product: CASRQGRGGYTF.

This chain connects TRBV19 to TRBJ1-1; tentatively, D is TRBD1 (5 bases). Germline loops: CDR1 LNHDA, CDR2 SQIVND (reference sequence). Trimming took 6 bases from V and 5 from J, leaving 13 bases between them. This CDR3 has 13 amino acids. The CDR3 region has the DNA TGTGCCAGTAGCAGCCAGTGGGGGACTGAAGCTTTCTTT. It translates to CASSSQWGTEAFF.

The J gene is TRBJ2-6, the V gene TRBV4-2; no firm D call. Trimming left V 1 base short and J 0 bases short, with 10 bases between. The germline V gene has CDR1 LGHNA and CDR2 YNFKEQ. The CDR3 totals 17 residues. The CDR3 DNA reads as TGTGCCAGCAGCCAAGCATTCGTGAACTCTGGGGCCAACGTCCTGACTTTC. Its translation is CASSQAFVNSGANVLTF.

V gene TRBV3-1 (or the pseudogene TRBV3-2) combines with J gene TRBJ2-1; D possibly uses TRBD1 or TRBD2 (5 bases each). CDR3 length: 17 amino acids. Germline-derived CDR1 and CDR2 are LGHDT and YNNKEL (reference sequence). Trimming stripped 0 bases from V and 2 bases from J, with 14 bases between. The CDR3 nucleotides are TGTGCCAGCAGCCAAGAGTGGGACCCTGACCCCTACAATGAGCAGTTCTTC. Translated, it gives CASSQEWDPDPYNEQFF.

CDR3 coding DNA: TGTGCCAGCAGCTTTTGGACAGGGAATAATTCACCCCTCCACTTT. It translates to CASSFWTGNNSPLHF. The V call is TRBV5-6, the J call TRBJ1-6, with TRBD1 matching 8 bases. Trimming cost V 2 bases and J 5 bases; bases outside gene matches: 3. The CDR3 runs 15 residues. Germline V lookup: CDR1 SGHDT, CDR2 YYEEEE. Looking up the rest from reference TRBV5-6 and TRBJ1-6 gives the full variable domain: DAGVTQSPTHLIKTRGQQVTLRCSPKSGHDTVSWYQQALGQGPQFIFQYYEEEERQRGNFPDRFSGHQFPNYSSELNVNALLLGDSALYLCASSFWTGNNSPLHFGNGTRLTVT.

The V call is TRBV28, the J call TRBJ1-6; D is undetermined. Germline values: CDR1 MDHEN, CDR2 SYDVKM. This CDR3 is built from 12 residues. V lost 10 bases and J 14 bases, leaving 18 bases between the germline ends. CDR3 loop: CATKGPAMSLHF. The CDR3 DNA reads as TGTGCCACCAAAGGACCCGCTATGTCCCTCCACTTT.

This clone was counted once. The chain carries TRBV12-5 and TRBJ2-4; D possibly corresponds to TRBD2 (5 bases). Germline V lookup: CDR1 LGHNT, CDR2 FRNRAP. V shed 4 bases and J shed 2 bases, with 9 bases lying between them. The CDR3 is 14 residues long. The CDR3 nucleotides read TGTGCTAGTGGTTCCTGGACTTCCAAAAACATTCAGTACTTC. It translates to CASGSWTSKNIQYF.

V gene TRBV19 combines with J gene TRBJ1-2; D is uncertain. Germline V gene lookup returns CDR1 LNHDA and CDR2 SQIVND (reference sequence). V gave up 6 bases and J gave up 4 bases, with 15 bases separating them. The length of the CDR3 is 14 residues. The CDR3 coding sequence is TGTGCCAGTAGCCTTGATACAGAGATCTATGGCTACACCTTC. Translated, it gives CASSLDTEIYGYTF. The full variable domain, with the rest looked up from reference TRBV19 and TRBJ1-2, is DGGITQSPKYLFRKEGQNVTLSCEQNLNHDAMYWYRQDPGQGLRLIYYSQIVNDFQKGDIAEGYSVSREKKESFPLTVTSAQKNPTAFYLCASSLDTEIYGYTFGSGTRLTVV.

The CDR3 DNA reads TGTGCCAGCACCACACAAGAGACCCAGTACTTC. It is translated as CASTTQETQYF. J is TRBJ2-5 and V is TRBV6-6; no reliable D call. The CDR3 length is 11 residues. Per the germline V gene, CDR1 is MNHNY and CDR2 is SVGAGI (reference sequence). Deletions cut 7 bases from V and 2 bases from J, with 5 bases between.

The chain links TRBV2 to TRBJ2-3; D is ambiguous. The germline CDR1 and CDR2 sequences are SNHLY and FYNNEI. Between the trimmed V and J ends, which lost 5 bases and 4 bases, there was a span of 19 bases. The CDR3 length is 16 residues. Written as DNA, the CDR3 is TGTGCCAGCAGTCCCCCATTGCAAGGGCGGCCAGATACGCAGTATTTT. It translates to CASSPPLQGRPDTQYF. Variable domain in full (rest from reference TRBV2 and TRBJ2-3): EPEVTQTPSHQVTQMGQEVILRCVPISNHLYFYWYRQILGQKVEFLVSFYNNEISEKSEIFDDQFSVERPDGSNFTLKIRSTKLEDSAMYFCASSPPLQGRPDTQYFGPGTRLTVL.

For the CDR3, the DNA is TGTGCCAGCAGGGGCCGGGACAGATCTTACAATGAGCAGTTCTTC. Translation: CASRGRDRSYNEQFF. The rearrangement joins TRBV2 to TRBJ2-1; 7 bases line up with TRBD1. Germline lookup yields CDR1 SNHLY and CDR2 FYNNEI. The junction had 9 bases not matched to a gene; V was cut back by 6 bases and J by 4 bases. CDR3 size: 15 residues.

V usage is TRBV6-5 and J usage is TRBJ1-2; no definite D call. Germline CDR1 and CDR2: MNHEY and SVGAGI. Trimming took off 2 bases at V and 8 bases at J, with 15 bases between the two ends. The CDR3 consists of 14 residues. In nucleotides, the CDR3 is TGTGCCAGCAGTTACCCCACGGGGTTGGGAGGCTACACCTTC. Translating it yields CASSYPTGLGGYTF.

The chain combines TRBV4-3 with TRBJ2-1; the D gene is possibly TRBD2 (7 bases). CDR1 LGHNA and CDR2 YSLEER come from the germline V gene. The CDR3 length is 16 residues. Trimming took 1 base from V and 9 from J, leaving 19 bases between them. CDR3 bases: TGCGCCAGCAGCCAAGGGTCGGGGGGCATTGGTGGTGAGCAGTTCTTC. It specifies CASSQGSGGIGGEQFF.

This clone was seen a few times. This chain connects TRBV7-9 to TRBJ2-7; 9 bases are a match to TRBD1. V trimming: 3 bases; J trimming: 0 bases; junction bases outside the gene matches: 9. CDR1 SEHNR and CDR2 FQNEAQ come from the germline V gene (reference sequence). The CDR3 runs to 17 residues. The CDR3 is CASSFLYRDRVSYEQYF. In nucleotides, the CDR3 is TGTGCCAGCAGCTTCCTTTACCGGGACAGGGTCTCCTACGAGCAGTACTTC.

This chain links TRBV19 with TRBJ2-3, with D possibly called TRBD1 or TRBD2 (7 bases each). CDR3 length: 16 residues. The germline CDR1 and CDR2 sequences are LNHDA and SQIVND (reference sequence). V dropped 5 bases and J dropped 4 bases, with 19 bases sitting between them. The CDR3 sequence is CASSPEGGGSPDTQYF. Written as DNA, the CDR3 is TGTGCCAGTAGTCCAGAAGGGGGCGGGAGCCCAGATACGCAGTATTTT.

The sample holds one count of this clone. This sequence joins TRBV4-1 and TRBJ2-7; D may be TRBD2 (5 bases). V was trimmed by 0 bases and J by 9 bases, leaving 9 bases between them. The CDR3 totals 12 residues. Germline loops: CDR1 MGHRA, CDR2 YSYEKL. CDR3 bases: TGCGCCAGCAGCCAAGATAATGGAGGGCAGTACTTC. Its translation is CASSQDNGGQYF.

The rearrangement links TRBV10-3 to TRBJ2-2; 13 bases agree with TRBD2. From germline, CDR1 is ENHRY and CDR2 SYGVKD. This CDR3 has 16 amino acids. The J segment lost 9 bases and the V segment lost 2 bases, leaving 6 bases of the junction unmatched. CDR3 region: CAISEGTSGASRELFF. CDR3 coding DNA: TGTGCCATCAGTGAGGGGACTAGCGGGGCGTCCAGGGAGCTGTTTTTT.

The J gene is TRBJ2-5, the V gene TRBV7-2, with TRBD2 matching 8 bases. The CDR3 consists of 14 residues. J was trimmed by 4 bases and V by 1 base; bases with no gene match: 2. Germline V gives CDR1 SGHTA, CDR2 FQGNSA. The CDR3 sequence is CASSLVGGVETQYF. The DNA for the CDR3 is TGTGCCAGCAGCTTAGTCGGGGGGGTAGAGACCCAGTACTTC.

V usage is TRBV5-1 and J usage is TRBJ1-1; TRBD1 matches at 7 bases. Losses at the gene ends were 4 bases for V and 4 bases for J; bases not matched to a gene: 7. This CDR3 is 14 amino acids long. CDR1 is SGHRS and CDR2 is YFSETQ in the germline V gene. This CDR3 is CASSGGTGATEAFF. CDR3 coding DNA: TGCGCCAGCAGCGGGGGAACAGGGGCCACTGAAGCTTTCTTT.

This rearrangement joins TRBV7-2 to TRBJ2-3; 10 nucleotides agree with TRBD1. V lost 5 bases and J lost 4; bases outside the gene matches: 9. Germline V gene sequence: CDR1 SGHTA, CDR2 FQGNSA. This CDR3 spans 16 amino acids. CDR3 sequence reads: CASSPLRQGASDTQYF. Here the CDR3 DNA reads TGTGCCAGCAGCCCGCTGCGACAGGGGGCGTCAGATACGCAGTATTTT.

V gene TRBV4-2 combines with J gene TRBJ1-1; D remains unclear. The CDR3 runs 17 residues. The germline gives CDR1 LGHNA, CDR2 YNFKEQ. The V gene lost 5 bases and the J gene lost 1 base, with 20 bases spanning the gap. The CDR3 spells CASSWAIRRQANTEAFF. CDR3 in DNA: TGTGCCAGCAGCTGGGCAATACGTCGGCAGGCGAACACTGAAGCTTTCTTT.

The rearrangement uses TRBV21-1 and TRBJ2-2; the DNA was not used to check the table's D call, TRBD2. TRBV21-1 is classified as a pseudogene. CDR3 size: 18 residues. The CDR3 DNA reads TGTGCCAGCAGCAGCGGCATTAGCGGGAGTCCGAACACCGGGGAGCTGTTTTTT. Its protein product is CASSSGISGSPNTGELFF.

The chain links TRBV6-5 to TRBJ1-2, with 7 bases that match TRBD1. CDR1 is MNHEY, CDR2 SVGAGI, per germline. The CDR3 is 13 residues long. The J segment lost 6 bases and the V segment lost 6 bases, leaving 7 bases of the junction unmatched. The CDR3, as DNA: TGTGCCAGCAGACCTACAGGGGCCCATGGCTACACCTTC. Encoded protein: CASRPTGAHGYTF.

V is TRBV5-1 and J is TRBJ1-1, with D hard to call. V was pared by 4 bases and J by 3 bases, with 13 bases between. The CDR3 spans 14 residues. From germline, CDR1 is SGHRS and CDR2 YFSETQ. The CDR3 reads CASSLLGGYTEAFF. In DNA, the CDR3 is TGCGCCAGCAGCCTCCTCGGAGGGTACACTGAAGCTTTCTTT.

The genes are TRBV6-5 and TRBJ1-1; 8 nucleotides line up with TRBD1. The CDR3 covers 14 residues. The germline V gene has CDR1 MNHEY and CDR2 SVGAGI. The ends lost 4 bases at V and 1 base at J; junction bases unmatched: 2. The CDR3 loop is CASSWTGQNTEAFF. The CDR3 DNA reads TGTGCCAGCAGTTGGACAGGGCAGAACACTGAAGCTTTCTTT.

V usage is TRBV19 and J usage is TRBJ1-3, with D possibly TRBD1 on 6 matching bases. V lost 4 bases and J lost 2, with 12 bases in between. Germline V gene lookup returns CDR1 LNHDA and CDR2 SQIVND (reference sequence). The CDR3 has 15 amino acids. CDR3 sequence: CASSTSGDPGNTIYF. In nucleotides, the CDR3 is TGTGCCAGTAGTACCTCAGGGGATCCTGGAAACACCATATATTTT.

As regards this clone: At one end, the junction sequence differs from germline, possibly due to a read error. This CDR3 is CASSFKGTSSNEQYF. The CDR3 DNA sequence: TGTGCCAGCAGCTTCAAGGGGACTAGCTCCAACGAGCAGTACTTC. The chain employs TRBV3-1 (or the pseudogene TRBV3-2) and TRBJ2-7, with TRBD2 identical over 9 bases. Germline V gene data show CDR1 as LGHDT and CDR2 as YNNKEL (reference sequence). CDR3 length: 15 residues.

This chain's CDR3 is CASSLVAQETQYF. CDR3 sequence (DNA): TGCGCCAGCAGCTTGGTTGCGCAAGAGACCCAGTACTTC. This chain joins TRBV5-1 and TRBJ2-5; D unclear. Trimming removed 0 bases from V and 2 bases from J, with 5 bases in between. The CDR3 loop spans 13 amino acids. Germline V gene sequence: CDR1 SGHRS, CDR2 YFSETQ.

V and J are TRBV5-4 and TRBJ2-5; TRBD2 agrees at 9 bases. CDR1 and CDR2 (germline): SGHNT, YYREEE (reference sequence). This CDR3 has 15 amino acids. V was pared by 1 base and J by 5 bases, with 6 bases of the junction left unmatched. In nucleotides, the CDR3 is TGTGCCAGCAGCTTGCGCCTAGCGGGGAGGGAGACCCAGTACTTC. Amino acids: CASSLRLAGRETQYF.

This clone has just a few counts. The chain joins TRBV4-3 to TRBJ2-1; 12 bases line up with TRBD2. Germline CDR1 and CDR2: LGHNA and YSLEER. The length of the CDR3 is 14 residues. The V and J ends lost 6 bases and 8 bases, in that order; junction bases with no gene match: 5. The CDR3 reads CASSLTSGSYEQFF. The DNA for the CDR3 is TGCGCCAGCAGTCTGACTAGCGGGAGTTATGAGCAGTTCTTC.